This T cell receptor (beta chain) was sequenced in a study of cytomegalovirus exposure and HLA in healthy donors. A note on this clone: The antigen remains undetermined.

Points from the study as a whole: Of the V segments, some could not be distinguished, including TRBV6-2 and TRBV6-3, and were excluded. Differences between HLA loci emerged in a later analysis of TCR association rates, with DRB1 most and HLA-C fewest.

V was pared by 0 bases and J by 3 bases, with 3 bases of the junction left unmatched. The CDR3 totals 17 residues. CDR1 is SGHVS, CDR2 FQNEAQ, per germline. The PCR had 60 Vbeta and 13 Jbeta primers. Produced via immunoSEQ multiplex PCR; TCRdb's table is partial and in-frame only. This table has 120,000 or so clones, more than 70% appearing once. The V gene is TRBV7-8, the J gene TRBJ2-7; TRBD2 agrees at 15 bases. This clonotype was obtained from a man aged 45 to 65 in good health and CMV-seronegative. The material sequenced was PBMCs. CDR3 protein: CASSLAGTSGGFYEQYF. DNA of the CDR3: TGTGCCAGCAGCTTAGCCGGGACTAGCGGGGGGTTCTACGAGCAGTACTTC.